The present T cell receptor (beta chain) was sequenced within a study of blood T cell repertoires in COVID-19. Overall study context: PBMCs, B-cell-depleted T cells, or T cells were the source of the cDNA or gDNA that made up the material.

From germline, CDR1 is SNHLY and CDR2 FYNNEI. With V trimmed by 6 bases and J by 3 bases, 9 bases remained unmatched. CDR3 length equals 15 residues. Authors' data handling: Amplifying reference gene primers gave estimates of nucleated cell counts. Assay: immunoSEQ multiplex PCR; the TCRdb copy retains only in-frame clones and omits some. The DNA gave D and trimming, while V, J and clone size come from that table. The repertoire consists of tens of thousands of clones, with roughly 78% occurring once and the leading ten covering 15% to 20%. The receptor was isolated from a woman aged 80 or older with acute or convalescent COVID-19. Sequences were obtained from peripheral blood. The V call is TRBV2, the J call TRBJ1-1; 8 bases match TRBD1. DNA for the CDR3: TGTGCCAGCAGGAGGGAACAGGGGGTCTACACTGAAGCTTTCTTT. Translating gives CASRREQGVYTEAFF.